The clone carrying this T cell receptor beta chain has only a few counts. The antigen is undetermined. The sample belongs to a study of identical twins. Findings and caveats of the study: Sharing of beta out-of-frame sequences by twins showed a weaker excess.

A single record per CDR3 protein comes from TCRdb applying MiXCR to the 5' RACE reads. The data show about 390,000 distinct CDR3 sequences, about 9% seen once. The sequencing input was naive T cells sorted from blood. The sequence was obtained from a woman between 50 and 59 years old in good health.

The CDR3, as DNA: TGCAGTGCTAGAGTACAGGGCACCGGGGAGCTGTTTTTT. This encodes CSARVQGTGELFF. V is TRBV20-1 and J is TRBJ2-2, with D possibly TRBD1 on 6 matching bases. The V gene lost 1 base and the J gene lost 4 bases, with 7 bases spanning the gap. The length of the CDR3 is 13 residues. Germline V gene data show CDR1 as DFQATT and CDR2 as SNEGSKA (reference sequence).